This is a list of T cell receptor beta chains from one sample in a study of CD8+ T cells in alopecia areata. Sequencing used immunoSEQ multiplex PCR; TCRdb keeps in-frame clones, though not all of them. Of more than 95,000 clones listed, approximately 38% are singletons. Sequencing used CD4+ T cells sorted from blood. The receptors derive from a human donor with alopecia areata. The CDR3 runs from the conserved cysteine through the conserved F or W. The D gene is left open where the match is weak. Size is stated for part of the rows, as once, few or many counts, or as a class when the clone is expanded.

v_call	j_call	clone_size	d_call	cdr3_nt	cdr3_aa
TRBV29-1	TRBJ2-5	.	TRBD1	TGCAGCGTTCGAGGGACAGCCATCCAAGAGACCCAGTACTTC	CSVRGTAIQETQYF
TRBV7-8	TRBJ2-3	.	TRBD2	TGTGCCAGCAGCCGCGTTGGGACTAGCGGGTACTTCAGGGATACGCAGTATTTT	CASSRVGTSGYFRDTQYF
TRBV6-6	TRBJ2-2	.	.	TGTGCCAGCAGTTACTCTCGGGCGAACACCGGGGAGCTGTTTTTT	CASSYSRANTGELFF
TRBV5-1	TRBJ2-4	few	.	TGCGCCAGCAGCTTGGTTGATTCCGGAGACATTCAGTACTTC	CASSLVDSGDIQYF
TRBV11-2	TRBJ2-4	once	.	TGTGCCAGCAGCTTAGGGGACAACAACATTCAGTACTTC	CASSLGDNNIQYF
TRBV5-1	TRBJ2-3	.	.	TGCGCCAGCAGCTTGACCGTAGGCGGCACAGATACGCAGTATTTT	CASSLTVGGTDTQYF
TRBV25-1	TRBJ2-2	.	.	TGTGCCAGCAGTGGGCCCCCATCCGGGGAGCTGTTTTTT	CASSGPPSGELFF
TRBV29-1	TRBJ2-3	few	.	TGCAGCGTTCAAAGGGATACGCAGTATTTT	CSVQRDTQYF
TRBV2	TRBJ2-5	.	.	TGTGCCAGCAGTAGAGAGACCCAGTACTTC	CASSRETQYF
TRBV6-5	TRBJ2-7	.	TRBD2	TGTGCCGGCAGCCCGACTAGCGGTGGTACCTACGAGCAGTACTTC	CAGSPTSGGTYEQYF
TRBV4-3	TRBJ2-7	few	TRBD1	TGCGCCAGCAGCCAAGTGCAGGGGGCATTCGGGCAGTACTTC	CASSQVQGAFGQYF
TRBV13	TRBJ1-2	.	.	TGTGCCAGCAGGTTTAGGAGCAACTATGGCTACACCTTC	CASRFRSNYGYTF
TRBV7-2	TRBJ1-1	few	.	TGTGCCAGCAGCTTAAGTAGGGCTCTGAACACTGAAGCTTTCTTT	CASSLSRALNTEAFF
TRBV7-6	TRBJ2-7	few	TRBD1	TGTGCCAGCAGCATCGACAGGGGGCGGTACGAGCAGTACTTC	CASSIDRGRYEQYF
TRBV28	TRBJ2-7	.	.	TGTGCCAGCAGTTTACACTACGAGCAGTACTTC	CASSLHYEQYF
TRBV7-3	TRBJ2-5	.	.	TGTGCCAGCAGCTTGGGTATGGCCAGACCGGGCCAAGAGACCCAGTACTTC	CASSLGMARPGQETQYF
TRBV5-1	TRBJ1-1	.	.	TGCGCCAGCAGCTTGGTTCGGGTCCAGGCTGGTGAAGCTTTCTTT	CASSLVRVQAGEAFF
TRBV30	TRBJ2-7	.	TRBD1	TGTGCCTGGAGTCCCCCTCAGACAGGGGGCTCCGAGCAGTACTTC	CAWSPPQTGGSEQYF
TRBV30	TRBJ2-7	few	TRBD1	TGTGCCTGGGAACCGGGACAGGGTCTCGAGCAGTACTTC	CAWEPGQGLEQYF
TRBV9	TRBJ2-7	.	TRBD2	TGTGCCAGCAGCTTAGGGACTAGCGGGGGCGAATACGAGCAGTACTTC	CASSLGTSGGEYEQYF
TRBV29-1	TRBJ2-1	.	TRBD1	TGCAGCGTTGCCCCGGGACAGGGAAGGAATGAGCAGTTCTTC	CSVAPGQGRNEQFF
TRBV29-1	TRBJ2-2	.	.	TGCAGCGCTTTTCTTAGAAACACCGGGGAGCTGTTTTTT	CSAFLRNTGELFF
TRBV9	TRBJ1-2	.	.	TGTGCCAGCAGTTACGGACGGCTCCCCAACTATGGCTACACCTTC	CASSYGRLPNYGYTF
TRBV2	TRBJ2-7	once	TRBD2	TGTGCCAGCAGTGACCCCGGGGCGGGAGTTACCTACGAGCAGTACTTC	CASSDPGAGVTYEQYF
TRBV28	TRBJ2-1	.	.	TGTGCCAGCAGCCCATCCAGGGGATATGAGCAGTTCTTC	CASSPSRGYEQFF
TRBV7-2	TRBJ2-1	.	TRBD2	TGTGCCAGCAGCTTCGGGACTAGCTTCAATGAGCAGTTCTTC	CASSFGTSFNEQFF
TRBV19	TRBJ1-1	.	.	TGTGCCAGTAAATTCCAGAACACTGAAGCTTTCTTT	CASKFQNTEAFF
TRBV7-9	TRBJ2-1	few	.	TGTGCCAGCAGCCCCAGAGAGAGAAGAATGGGCAATGAGCAGTTCTTC	CASSPRERRMGNEQFF
TRBV29-1	TRBJ2-3	few	.	TGCAGCGTTGAAAAAGCGGGTACGGGGCCAGATACGCAGTATTTT	CSVEKAGTGPDTQYF
TRBV29-1	TRBJ2-7	.	.	TGCAGCGTTGAGCTGTACGAGCAGTACTTC	CSVELYEQYF
TRBV2	TRBJ2-1	.	TRBD1	TGTGCCAGTTTACAGGGGACCTACAATGAGCAGTTCTTC	CASLQGTYNEQFF
TRBV2	TRBJ2-3	.	TRBD2	TGTGCCAGCAGAGGGACTAGCGGGAGTGATACGCAGTATTTT	CASRGTSGSDTQYF
TRBV7-8	TRBJ1-5	many	.	TGTGCCAGCAGCTTAGCCGGGGGGAATCAGCCCCAGCATTTT	CASSLAGGNQPQHF
TRBV29-1	TRBJ2-5	few	TRBD2	TGCAGCGTTGAGCGGGAGCCCTCGGGGGAGACCCAGTACTTC	CSVEREPSGETQYF
TRBV4-3	TRBJ2-7	few	.	TGCGCCAGCAGCCAATCGGGGGATGCAGGAAAATCCTACGAGCAGTACTTC	CASSQSGDAGKSYEQYF
TRBV7-9	TRBJ2-5	few	.	TGTGCCAGCAGCCAGACCGGGCCCCCGGCCGAAGAGACCCAGTACTTC	CASSQTGPPAEETQYF
TRBV29-1	TRBJ2-3	few	TRBD1	TGCAGCGTCCGATATCTTACAGGGGGAGCAGATACGCAGTATTTT	CSVRYLTGGADTQYF
TRBV29-1	TRBJ1-1	.	TRBD1	TGCAGCGTTGGAACAGGGGACACTGAAGCTTTCTTT	CSVGTGDTEAFF
TRBV15	TRBJ2-5	few	.	TGTGCCACCAGCAGAGATGGGGGGCGCGGGGAGACCCAGTACTTC	CATSRDGGRGETQYF
TRBV18	TRBJ1-2	.	.	TGTGCCAGCTCGCTCTACGGGAAGAACTATGGCTACACCTTC	CASSLYGKNYGYTF
TRBV7-2	TRBJ2-4	few	TRBD2	TGTGCCAGCAGCGCGACTAGCGGGGGGGGACAGTACTTC	CASSATSGGGQYF
TRBV7-2	TRBJ1-6	.	.	TGTGCCAGCAGCTTACAGCCCATGGGGAATAATTCACCCCTCCACTTT	CASSLQPMGNNSPLHF
TRBV9	TRBJ2-1	.	.	TGTGCCAGCAGCGTGCTAGCTCTTGCCCATGAGCAGTTCTTC	CASSVLALAHEQFF
TRBV29-1	TRBJ2-1	few	.	TGCAGCGTTGTAAGGGGTGGGACGTACAATGAGCAGTTCTTC	CSVVRGGTYNEQFF
TRBV19	TRBJ2-5	.	TRBD2	TGTGCCAGTAGTAAGTCCCCAGCGGGAGGCCAAGAGACCCAGTACTTC	CASSKSPAGGQETQYF
TRBV18	TRBJ2-3	.	.	TGTGCCTCGAAACGGGGAGGCACAGATACGCAGTATTTT	CASKRGGTDTQYF
TRBV5-1	TRBJ2-5	few	.	TGCGCCAGCAGCTTCCAGGGTTCTAAAGAGACCCAGTACTTC	CASSFQGSKETQYF